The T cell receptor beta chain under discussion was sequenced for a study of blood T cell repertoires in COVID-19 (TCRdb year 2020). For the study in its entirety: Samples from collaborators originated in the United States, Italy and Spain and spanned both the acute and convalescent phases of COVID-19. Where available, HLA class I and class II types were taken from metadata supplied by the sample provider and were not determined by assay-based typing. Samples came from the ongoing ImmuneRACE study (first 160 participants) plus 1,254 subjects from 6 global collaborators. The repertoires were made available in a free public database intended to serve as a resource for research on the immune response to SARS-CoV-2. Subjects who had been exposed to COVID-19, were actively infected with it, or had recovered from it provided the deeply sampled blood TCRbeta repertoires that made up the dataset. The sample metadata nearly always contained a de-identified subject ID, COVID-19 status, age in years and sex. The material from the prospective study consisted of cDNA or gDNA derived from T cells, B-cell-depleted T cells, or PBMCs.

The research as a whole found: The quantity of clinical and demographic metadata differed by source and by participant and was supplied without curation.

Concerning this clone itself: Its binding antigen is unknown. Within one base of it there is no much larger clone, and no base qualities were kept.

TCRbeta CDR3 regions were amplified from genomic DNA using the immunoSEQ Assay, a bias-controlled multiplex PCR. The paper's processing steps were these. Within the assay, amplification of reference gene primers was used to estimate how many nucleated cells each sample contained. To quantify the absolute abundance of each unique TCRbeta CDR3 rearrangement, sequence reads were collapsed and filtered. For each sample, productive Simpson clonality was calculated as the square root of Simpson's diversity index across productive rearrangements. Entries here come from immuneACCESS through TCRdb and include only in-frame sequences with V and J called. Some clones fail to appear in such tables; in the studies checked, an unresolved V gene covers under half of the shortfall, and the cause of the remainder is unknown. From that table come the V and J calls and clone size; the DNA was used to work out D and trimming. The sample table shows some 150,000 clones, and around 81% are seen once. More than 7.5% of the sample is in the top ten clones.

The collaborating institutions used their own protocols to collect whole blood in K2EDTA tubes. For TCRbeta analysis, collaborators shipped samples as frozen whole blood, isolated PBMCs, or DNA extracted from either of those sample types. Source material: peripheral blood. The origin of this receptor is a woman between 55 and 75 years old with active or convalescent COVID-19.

The DNA reads TGTGCCAGCAGTCCCCAAACAGGGGCTAGGGGCAATCAGCCCCAGCATTTT. It translates to CASSPQTGARGNQPQHF. The chain is encoded by TRBV2 joined to TRBJ1-5, and TRBD1 matches 7 of the central bases. Trimming takes 5 bases off V and 2 bases off J; junction bases not matched to a gene: 12. Sequences SNHLY (CDR1) and FYNNEI (CDR2) are obtained from the germline V gene. From cysteine to phenylalanine, the CDR3 is 17 amino acids long. Here the CDR3 DNA is all that survives: 51 bases in frame from base 1.